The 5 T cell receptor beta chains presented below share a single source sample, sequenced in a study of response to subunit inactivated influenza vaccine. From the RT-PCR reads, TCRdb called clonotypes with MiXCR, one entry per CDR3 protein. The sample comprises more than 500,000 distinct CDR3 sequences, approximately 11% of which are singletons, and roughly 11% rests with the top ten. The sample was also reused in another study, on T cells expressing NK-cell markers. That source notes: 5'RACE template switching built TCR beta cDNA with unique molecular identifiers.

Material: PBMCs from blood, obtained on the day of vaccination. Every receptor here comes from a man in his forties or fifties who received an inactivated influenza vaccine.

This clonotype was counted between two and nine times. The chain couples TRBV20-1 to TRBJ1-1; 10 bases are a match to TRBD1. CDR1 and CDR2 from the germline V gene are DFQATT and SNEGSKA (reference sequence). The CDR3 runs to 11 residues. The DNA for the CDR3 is TGCAGGGGGACAGGGGACACTGAAGCTTTCTTT. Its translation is CRGTGDTEAFF.

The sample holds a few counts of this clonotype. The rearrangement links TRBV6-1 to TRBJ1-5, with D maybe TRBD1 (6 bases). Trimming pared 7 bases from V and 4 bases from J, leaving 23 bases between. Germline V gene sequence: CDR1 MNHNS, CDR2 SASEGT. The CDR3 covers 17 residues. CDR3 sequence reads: CASTASFGGRGNQPQHF. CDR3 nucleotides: TGTGCCAGCACTGCCTCTTTTGGGGGGCGGGGGAATCAGCCCCAGCATTTT.

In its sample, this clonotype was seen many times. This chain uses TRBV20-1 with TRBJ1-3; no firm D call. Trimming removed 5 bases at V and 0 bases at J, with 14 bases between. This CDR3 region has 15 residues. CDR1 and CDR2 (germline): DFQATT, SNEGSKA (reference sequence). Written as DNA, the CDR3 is TGCAGTGCTTCTAAACTACCGTCCTCTGGAAACACCATATATTTT. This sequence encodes CSASKLPSSGNTIYF.

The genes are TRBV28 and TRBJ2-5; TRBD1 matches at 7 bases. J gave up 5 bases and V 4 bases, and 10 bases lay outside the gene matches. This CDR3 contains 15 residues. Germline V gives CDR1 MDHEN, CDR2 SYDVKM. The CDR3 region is CASSSRDRAGETQYF. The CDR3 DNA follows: TGTGCCAGCAGTTCCCGCGACAGGGCAGGGGAGACCCAGTACTTC.

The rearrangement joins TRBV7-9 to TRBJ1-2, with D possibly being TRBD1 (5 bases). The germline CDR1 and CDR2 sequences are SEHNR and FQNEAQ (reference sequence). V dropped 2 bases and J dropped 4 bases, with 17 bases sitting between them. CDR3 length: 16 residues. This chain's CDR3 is CASSLNEPGRAYGYTF. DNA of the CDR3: TGTGCCAGCAGCTTAAACGAACCAGGGCGCGCCTATGGCTACACCTTC.